Following are 17 T cell receptor beta chains from one sample sequenced in a study of response to subunit inactivated influenza vaccine. TCRdb re-derived calls from the RT-PCR reads in MiXCR, one entry per CDR3 protein. The table shows hundreds of thousands of distinct CDR3 sequences, with about a sixth occurring only once. The material was PBMCs from blood, obtained about 13 days after vaccination. These receptors were collected from a man between 50 and 59 years old who received an inactivated influenza vaccine.

For the CDR3, the DNA is TGTGCAAGTCGCTCGGGACTAGCGGGGGATAGCTCCTACAATGAGCAGTTCTTC. It yields the protein CASRSGLAGDSSYNEQFF. J is TRBJ2-1 and V is TRBV12-2; the DNA was not used to check the table's D call, TRBD2. TRBV12-2 is labeled a pseudogene. The length of the CDR3 is 18 residues.

The chain employs TRBV3-1 and TRBJ2-2; no clear D gene. The CDR3 runs to 12 residues. From germline, CDR1 is LGHDT and CDR2 YNNKEL (reference sequence). Between the trimmed V and J ends, which lost 0 bases and 5 bases, there was a span of 1 base. The CDR3 coding sequence is TGTGCCAGCAGCCAAGAGACCGGGGAGCTGTTTTTT. Amino acids: CASSQETGELFF.

The rearrangement joins TRBV19 to TRBJ2-2; unclear D gene. This CDR3 region has 14 residues. Trimming removed 5 bases from V and 6 bases from J, with 13 bases in between. The germline CDR1 and CDR2 sequences are LNHDA and SQIVND (reference sequence). The CDR3 region has the DNA TGTGCCAGTAGTCATACAAATCGCCCCGGGGAGCTGTTTTTT. Translated, it gives CASSHTNRPGELFF.

With regard to this clonotype: The junction shows a germline mismatch at one end, possibly a read error. This chain joins TRBV20-1 and TRBJ2-7, with TRBD1 identical over 8 bases. The CDR3 has 11 amino acids. Germline V gene data show CDR1 as DFQATT and CDR2 as SNEGSKA (reference sequence). CDR3 DNA sequence: TGCAGTGCTAGAGAAGGAGGACAGGGTAACTTC. It specifies CSAREGGQGNF.

This clonotype turned up a few times. As DNA, the CDR3 is TGTGCCAGCAGCTTAGGACCCCCTGCCCTCTACGAGCAGTACTTC. Translated: CASSLGPPALYEQYF. This rearrangement joins TRBV7-9 to TRBJ2-7; D is uncertain. Germline V gene sequence: CDR1 SEHNR, CDR2 FQNEAQ (reference sequence). CDR3 size: 15 residues. V dropped 1 base and J dropped 3 bases, with 13 bases sitting between them.

This clonotype showed up just a few times. CDR3 loop: CASSQRSLTLPEQFF. The CDR3, as DNA: TGTGCCAGCAGCCAAAGGTCATTGACACTCCCTGAGCAGTTCTTC. The chain has TRBV3-1 and TRBJ2-1; D unclear. The germline V and J ends were trimmed by 2 bases and 9 bases, with 17 bases remaining between them. The CDR3 sequence is 15 residues long. CDR1 is LGHDT and CDR2 is YNNKEL in the germline V gene (reference sequence).

V and J are TRBV5-5 and TRBJ2-3; the D gene could be TRBD1 or TRBD2 (6 bases each). The V end lost 0 bases, the J end lost 2 bases, and 13 bases lay between the germline ends. This CDR3 has 16 residues. CDR1 SGHKS and CDR2 YYEKEE come from the germline V gene (reference sequence). The CDR3 coding sequence is TGTGCCAGCAGCTTGGCCCCCGGGGGCCTCACAGATACGCAGTATTTT. Its protein is CASSLAPGGLTDTQYF. Drawing the rest from reference TRBV5-5 and TRBJ2-3, the complete variable domain is DAGVTQSPTHLIKTRGQQVTLRCSPISGHKSVSWYQQVLGQGPQFIFQYYEKEERGRGNFPDRFSARQFPNYSSELNVNALLLGDSALYLCASSLAPGGLTDTQYFGPGTRLTVL.

The J gene is TRBJ2-6, the V gene TRBV19; D is perhaps TRBD1 or TRBD2 (5 bases each). CDR1 and CDR2 from the germline V gene are LNHDA and SQIVND (reference sequence). V was shortened by 2 bases and J by 0 bases, with 11 bases between the two germline ends. The CDR3 runs to 17 residues. As DNA, the CDR3 is TGTGCCAGTAGTATACACGGGGCAGCCTCTGGGGCCAACGTCCTGACTTTC. It codes for CASSIHGAASGANVLTF.

The rearrangement joins TRBV20-1 to TRBJ2-3; D unresolved. This CDR3 has 12 residues. The ends were cut back, 6 bases at V and 0 bases at J, with 7 bases in the middle. Germline V CDR1 and CDR2: DFQATT, SNEGSKA (reference sequence). CDR3 bases: TGCAGTGCCCCGTGGAGCACAGATACGCAGTATTTT. Translating gives CSAPWSTDTQYF.

This clonotype was seen a few times. The chain has TRBV5-6 and TRBJ2-3; 7 bases match TRBD1. Germline CDR1 and CDR2: SGHDT and YYEEEE. V trimming: 4 bases; J trimming: 0 bases; junction bases outside the gene matches: 8. This CDR3 is 16 amino acids long. The CDR3 DNA reads TGTGCCAGCAGCGGAACAGGGGCATTAAGCACAGATACGCAGTATTTT. It encodes CASSGTGALSTDTQYF.

The chain employs TRBV4-3 and TRBJ1-6; 7 nucleotides agree with TRBD1. V was clipped by 2 bases and J by 10 bases; unmatched bases: 8. The germline V gene encodes CDR1 LGHNA and CDR2 YSLEER. The CDR3 extends over 15 amino acids. In DNA, the CDR3 is TGCGCCAGCAGCCAACGGACAGGCGTGGACTCACCCCTCCACTTT. It yields the protein CASSQRTGVDSPLHF.

This clonotype was picked up a small number of times. V usage is TRBV11-2 and J usage is TRBJ1-6; D may be TRBD1 (5 bases). Germline values: CDR1 SGHAT, CDR2 FQNNGV. V dropped 5 bases and J dropped 0 bases, with 17 bases sitting between them. The CDR3 sequence is 18 residues long. The CDR3, as DNA: TGTGCCAGCAGCCCTGCCAAGAGGGGCGCCTCCTATAATTCACCCCTCCACTTT. This sequence encodes CASSPAKRGASYNSPLHF.

This clonotype showed up just a few times. J is TRBJ2-7 and V is TRBV4-1; D is undetermined. The CDR3 covers 13 residues. The germline V gene has CDR1 MGHRA and CDR2 YSYEKL. Trimming removed 1 base at V and 3 bases at J, with 7 bases between. The CDR3 coding sequence is TGCGCCAGCAGCCAAGCCCCTTTCTACGAGCAGTACTTC. As protein: CASSQAPFYEQYF.

The chain employs TRBV5-6 and TRBJ2-5; 14 positions match TRBD2. After removal of 4 bases from V and 5 bases from J, the junction contained 10 bases not matched to a gene. The germline CDR1 and CDR2 sequences are SGHDT and YYEEEE. CDR3 length: 17 amino acids. The CDR3 bases are TGTGCCAGCAGCCGTGGACTAGCGGGAGGCTATTCGGAGACCCAGTACTTC. This sequence encodes CASSRGLAGGYSETQYF. Combining the CDR3 with reference TRBV5-6 and TRBJ2-5 gives the whole variable domain DAGVTQSPTHLIKTRGQQVTLRCSPKSGHDTVSWYQQALGQGPQFIFQYYEEEERQRGNFPDRFSGHQFPNYSSELNVNALLLGDSALYLCASSRGLAGGYSETQYFGPGTRLLVL.

V and J are TRBV6-5 and TRBJ2-7, with no clear D. Germline-derived CDR1 and CDR2 are MNHEY and SVGAGI. V lost 0 bases, J lost 0 bases, and 9 bases lay in between. The CDR3 contains 15 residues. Here the CDR3 DNA reads TGTGCCAGCAGTTACTCGACCCTGACCTCCTACGAGCAGTACTTC. Its protein product is CASSYSTLTSYEQYF.

The chain combines TRBV3-1 with TRBJ1-2; TRBD1 matches at 7 bases. V lost 3 bases to trimming and J lost 6 bases; unmatched junction nucleotides: 7. This CDR3 is 14 amino acids long. The V gene's germline CDR1 is LGHDT and CDR2 YNNKEL (reference sequence). CDR3 residues: CASSHRDRANGYTF. CDR3 in DNA: TGTGCCAGCAGCCATCGCGACAGGGCGAATGGCTACACCTTC.

The chain couples TRBV9 to TRBJ2-3; D is undetermined. V was shortened by 4 bases and J by 11 bases, with 23 bases between the two germline ends. The CDR3 runs to 15 residues. CDR1 is SGDLS and CDR2 is YYNGEE in the germline V gene. CDR3 sequence reads: CASSTSRWGSNKQYF. The CDR3 DNA follows: TGTGCCAGCAGCACCAGTAGATGGGGTTCGAATAAGCAGTATTTT.